This TCR beta chain derives from a study of T cell responses to AZD1222 COVID-19 vaccine (dated by TCRdb to about 2021). For the study in its entirety: TCR sequencing covered roughly 230 trial participants: 200 to 220 given two doses of AZD1222 and 26 given two doses of MenACWY control vaccine. Enrollment into the trials was organized by age into subgroups of 18-55, 56-69 and 70-plus years, and those subgroups contained around 150, 28 and 57 TCR-sequenced participants, respectively. Summary of the overall study and its limitations: After two AZD1222 doses, spike-specific TCR breadth and depth were significantly higher than at day 0 and than in MenACWY recipients. Nearly half of unique spike-specific TCRs reportedly recognized epitopes outside regions mutated in the B.1.351 and B.1.1.7 variants. Participants were mostly white British, with more females than males. The authors suggested clonal diversity may have been underestimated. The 56-69-year group was small, and its depth increase did not reach significance, likely because of low power. The whole spike protein was spanned by vaccine-associated CD4 TCRs, and dominant responses were seen in regions 160-218 and 743-854. Conclusions about previously exposed vaccinees are limited, since just a handful of AZD1222 recipients were seropositive for SARS-CoV-2 at baseline. No day 14 peak-response samples were available, so repertoires were characterized only after the peak T cell response.

The CDR3 regions of human TCRbeta chains were analyzed by immunosequencing. On the study's bioinformatics: Repertoire TCRs were checked for matches against a reference library of SARS-CoV-2-specific TCRs that had been generated using the MIRA antigen-specificity platform. Breadth was defined as the fraction of unique TCRs that were SARS-CoV-2-associated. Depth was defined as the fraction of total T cells that were SARS-CoV-2-associated. Using the MIRA data, every spike-specific TCR was mapped to the spike region that the TCR reacted to and assigned to either a CD4 or a CD8 class. Log10-transformed breadth and depth values were compared by one-way ANOVA with Sidak's multiple comparisons tests. Not all clones reach the TCRdb copy of this immuneACCESS table, which keeps in-frame sequences only. Checked studies attribute under half of the gap to unresolved V genes and leave the rest unexplained. V, J and clone size derive from that table, while D and trimming were established from the DNA sequence. Within this sample are fewer than 130,000 clones, with 92% of them counted one time only. The ten most abundant clones make up about 2.5% of the sample.

On this clone: This clone's antigen is unknown. No per-base quality is available; no much larger clone lies one base away.

Sample time point, as interpreted from the label and publication: about 28 days (+/-7) after the second vaccine dose. Because spike-specific TCR depth and breadth did not differ between the two schedules, AZD1222 recipients who got a second dose at roughly 4 weeks were pooled with those who got a second dose at roughly 12 weeks. The vaccinee samples were drawn from two UK trials, COV001 and COV002, one of which was a single-blind randomized controlled phase 2/3 trial testing AZD1222 (ChAdOx1 nCoV-19) in healthy adults. For TCRbeta chain sequencing, PBMC samples from trial participants were taken at day 0 and at day 28 after the second dose. This specimen was peripheral blood, taken 28 days after the second AZD1222 dose. The clonotype originates from an adult who received the AZD1222 COVID-19 vaccine.

CDR3 reads: CASSLGTDTQYF. The sequenced DNA: TGTGCCAGCAGCCTAGGCACAGATACGCAGTATTTT. The V and J genes are TRBV7-3 and TRBJ2-3, with the D gene call left open. The CDR3 spans 12 residues, from the cysteine through the phenylalanine. Only the CDR3 DNA stays, 36 bases, in frame from base 1. Trimming at the junction amounts to 5 bases on V and 1 base on J, and the germline ends lie 4 bases apart. Taken from the germline V gene, the CDR1 and CDR2 loops are SGHTA and FQGTGA. Beyond the CDR3, the reference TRBV7-3 and TRBJ2-3 genes provide the residues; the full variable domain reads: GAGVSQTPSNKVTEKGKYVELRCDPISGHTALYWYRQSLGQGPEFLIYFQGTGAADDSGLPNDRFFAVRPEGSVSTLKIQRTERGDSAVYLCASSLGTDTQYFGPGTRLTVL.